One and the same sample provided the 30 T cell receptor beta chains below, sequenced in a study of monozygotic twins with cystic fibrosis. Only in-frame clones appear in the TCRdb table, and some are missing; sequencing was by immunoSEQ multiplex PCR. The data contain fewer than 30,000 clones, about 85% of them singletons. Sequenced sample: blood. The receptors were gathered from a girl under 10 years old with cystic fibrosis.

The J gene is TRBJ1-5, the V gene TRBV2; 10 bases map to TRBD1. CDR1 SNHLY and CDR2 FYNNEI come from the germline V gene. The junction had 7 bases not matched to a gene; V was cut back by 4 bases and J by 7 bases. The CDR3 runs to 15 residues. This CDR3 is CASSVRQGAGQPQHF. CDR3 sequence (DNA): TGTGCCAGCAGTGTGAGACAGGGGGCCGGACAGCCCCAGCATTTT.

In DNA, the CDR3 is TGTGCCAGCAGTGACCGGCTAGACACAGATACGCAGTATTTT. Protein product: CASSDRLDTDTQYF. The rearrangement links TRBV2 to TRBJ2-3, with D uncertain. This CDR3 region has 14 residues. CDR1 is SNHLY, CDR2 FYNNEI, per germline. V was clipped by 3 bases and J by 2 bases, with 9 bases between them.

This clone came up a few times. The rearrangement joins TRBV29-1 to TRBJ2-2; D unclear. This CDR3 has 15 residues. Germline assignment: CDR1 SQVTM and CDR2 ANQGSEA. Between the trimmed V and J ends, which lost 5 bases and 5 bases, there was a span of 18 bases. The CDR3 DNA follows: TGCAGCGTTTCCGTTTTAGGAGTTTTTACCGGGGAGCTGTTTTTT. It translates to CSVSVLGVFTGELFF.

The chain combines TRBV5-6 with TRBJ1-1; 11 bases match TRBD1. Germline CDR1 reads SGHDT; CDR2 reads YYEEEE. This CDR3 spans 12 amino acids. Losses at the gene ends were 7 bases for V and 8 bases for J; bases not matched to a gene: 4. Written as DNA, the CDR3 is TGTGCCAGCGGCTGGACAGGGGGCGAAGCTTTCTTT. Protein product: CASGWTGGEAFF.

This clone was seen a single time. The chain joins TRBV5-1 to TRBJ1-5; maybe TRBD1 (6 bases). The CDR3 length is 13 residues. The V end was cut by 4 bases, the J end by 4 bases, with 9 bases between. The germline CDR1 and CDR2 sequences are SGHRS and YFSETQ. The CDR3 spells CASSRGVNQPQHF. CDR3 bases: TGCGCCAGCAGCAGGGGGGTAAATCAGCCCCAGCATTTT.

V is TRBV6-5 and J is TRBJ2-7; D possibly uses TRBD1 or TRBD2 (5 bases each). Between the trimmed V and J ends, which lost 6 bases and 3 bases, there was a span of 12 bases. The CDR3 is 13 residues long. The germline gives CDR1 MNHEY, CDR2 SVGAGI. This chain's CDR3 is CASRRDAHYEQYF. The CDR3 DNA is TGTGCCAGCAGACGGGACGCTCACTACGAGCAGTACTTC.

The chain uses TRBV7-2 and TRBJ2-7, with D hard to call. CDR1 is SGHTA, CDR2 FQGNSA, per germline. This CDR3 comprises 11 residues. Deletions cut 9 bases from V and 6 bases from J, with 12 bases between. The CDR3 DNA reads TGTGCCAGTAGGGTCGGCCTCGAGCAGTACTTC. Translating gives CASRVGLEQYF.

The V call is TRBV28, the J call TRBJ1-5; D not certain. The CDR3 runs to 15 residues. V lost 3 bases and J lost 1, with 10 bases in between. In germline, CDR1 is MDHEN, CDR2 SYDVKM. CDR3 in amino acids: CASSFERKSNQPQHF. The CDR3 nucleotides are TGTGCCAGCAGTTTTGAGAGGAAAAGCAATCAGCCCCAGCATTTT. Using reference TRBV28 and TRBJ1-5 for the parts outside the CDR3, the full variable domain is DVKVTQSSRYLVKRTGEKVFLECVQDMDHENMFWYRQDPGLGLRLIYFSYDVKMKEKGDIPEGYSVSREKKERFSLILESASTNQTSMYLCASSFERKSNQPQHFGDGTRLSIL.

V and J are TRBV5-1 and TRBJ2-5; D may correspond to TRBD1 or TRBD2 (5 bases each). V was shortened by 4 bases and J by 0 bases, with 13 bases between the two germline ends. CDR1 is SGHRS, CDR2 YFSETQ, per germline. The CDR3 totals 15 residues. In nucleotides, the CDR3 is TGCGCCAGCAGCCCCGTCGAGGGGAACCAAGAGACCCAGTACTTC. Protein sequence: CASSPVEGNQETQYF.

Worth noting for this clone: At one end, the junction sequence differs from germline, possibly due to a read error. CDR3 DNA sequence: TGTGCCAGCTCGCCACTAGCGGGAGCAACGATTTACAATGAGCAGTTCTTC. The encoded protein is CASSPLAGATIYNEQFF. This chain links TRBV18 with TRBJ2-1; 11 bases are a match to TRBD2. Germline assignment: CDR1 KGHSH and CDR2 LQKENI. The CDR3 extends over 17 amino acids.

The chain is built from TRBV7-8 and TRBJ2-7; possibly TRBD2 for D (6 bases). The germline CDR1 and CDR2 sequences are SGHVS and FQNEAQ. This CDR3 comprises 14 residues. The germline V and J ends were trimmed by 5 bases and 3 bases, with 14 bases remaining between them. In DNA, the CDR3 is TGTGCCAGCAGCCTAGGAGGGCCGGACTACGAGCAGTACTTC. The encoded protein is CASSLGGPDYEQYF.

The CDR3 bases are TGCGCCAGCAGCTCATTGGCAGGGTACTATGGCTACACCTTC. Translation gives CASSSLAGYYGYTF. This chain uses TRBV5-1 with TRBJ1-2, with D tentatively TRBD1 (5 bases). The germline V and J ends were trimmed by 3 bases and 3 bases, with 12 bases remaining between them. Germline-derived CDR1 and CDR2 are SGHRS and YFSETQ. The CDR3 consists of 14 residues.

DNA of the CDR3: TGTGCCAGCAGTCTCATGGGGGGGCAAGGCGAGCAGTACTTC. It is translated as CASSLMGGQGEQYF. The chain joins TRBV27 to TRBJ2-7; D is possibly TRBD2 (7 bases). V was pared by 5 bases and J by 6 bases, with 17 bases between. CDR3 length equals 14 residues. Germline CDR1 reads MNHEY; CDR2 reads SMNVEV (reference sequence).

The rearrangement links TRBV20-1 to TRBJ2-3; D unresolved. Germline lookup yields CDR1 DFQATT and CDR2 SNEGSKA (reference sequence). V shed 3 bases and J shed 6 bases, with 7 bases lying between them. This CDR3 has 11 amino acids. The CDR3 sequence is CSASFQDTQYF. The CDR3 DNA follows: TGCAGTGCTAGCTTCCAGGATACGCAGTATTTT.

Concerning this clone itself: Additional DNA sequences in this sample encode the identical CDR3. The J gene is TRBJ2-7, the V gene TRBV5-1, with no clear D. Trimming took 3 bases from V and 0 from J, leaving 1 base between them. The CDR3 is 11 residues long. Looked up from germline, CDR1 is SGHRS and CDR2 is YFSETQ. CDR3 loop: CASSSSYEQYF. The CDR3 bases are TGCGCCAGCAGCTCCTCCTACGAGCAGTACTTC.

This sequence joins TRBV28 and TRBJ2-2; TRBD2 agrees at 9 bases. J was trimmed by 6 bases and V by 5 bases; bases with no gene match: 10. The length of the CDR3 is 16 residues. Germline V CDR1 and CDR2: MDHEN, SYDVKM. The CDR3 nucleotides are TGTGCCAGCAGTCCCGTGTGGGTAGCGGGAGCCGGGGAGCTGTTTTTT. Translation: CASSPVWVAGAGELFF. The full variable domain, completed using reference TRBV28 and TRBJ2-2, is DVKVTQSSRYLVKRTGEKVFLECVQDMDHENMFWYRQDPGLGLRLIYFSYDVKMKEKGDIPEGYSVSREKKERFSLILESASTNQTSMYLCASSPVWVAGAGELFFGEGSRLTVL.

The chain has TRBV5-4 and TRBJ2-1, with D uncertain. V shed 9 bases and J shed 6 bases, with 13 bases lying between them. There are 12 residues in the CDR3. The germline CDR1 and CDR2 sequences are SGHNT and YYREEE (reference sequence). This CDR3 reads CATSPNFNEQFF. The CDR3 DNA follows: TGTGCCACCTCCCCTAACTTCAATGAGCAGTTCTTC.

This sequence joins TRBV19 and TRBJ2-3; perhaps TRBD2 as D (5 bases). V was clipped by 3 bases and J by 0 bases, with 10 bases between them. CDR3 length: 15 residues. Germline V gene lookup returns CDR1 LNHDA and CDR2 SQIVND (reference sequence). The CDR3 region has the DNA TGTGCCAGTAGTATCGCCAGCGGAAGCACAGATACGCAGTATTTT. Amino acids: CASSIASGSTDTQYF.

This chain connects TRBV6-4 to TRBJ2-3; 8 bases are shared with TRBD2. V dropped 6 bases and J dropped 2; count of bases not matched to a gene: 10. The CDR3 is made up of 16 amino acids. CDR1 MRHNA and CDR2 SNTAGT come from the germline V gene. The CDR3 sequence is CASSPGGTRNTDTQYF. CDR3 coding DNA: TGTGCCAGCAGCCCGGGGGGGACTAGGAACACAGATACGCAGTATTTT.

The V gene is TRBV5-4, the J gene TRBJ1-1, with D hard to call. The CDR3 runs 14 residues. The V and J ends lost 7 bases and 1 base respectively, with 14 bases between them. The V gene's germline CDR1 is SGHNT and CDR2 YYREEE (reference sequence). CDR3 sequence reads: CASAPAGPNTEAFF. The DNA for the CDR3 is TGTGCCAGCGCTCCCGCCGGCCCGAACACTGAAGCTTTCTTT. The entire variable domain, with the rest obtained from reference TRBV5-4 and TRBJ1-1, is as follows: ETGVTQSPTHLIKTRGQQVTLRCSSQSGHNTVSWYQQALGQGPQFIFQYYREEENGRGNFPPRFSGLQFPNYSSELNVNALELDDSALYLCASAPAGPNTEAFFGQGTRLTVV.

The J gene is TRBJ2-7, the V gene TRBV4-1; no clear D gene. Trimming took 1 base from V and 3 from J, leaving 10 bases between them. Germline V lookup: CDR1 MGHRA, CDR2 YSYEKL. CDR3 length: 14 residues. The CDR3 protein is CASSQVSRSYEQYF. The CDR3 nucleotides read TGCGCCAGCAGCCAAGTGAGCAGGAGCTACGAGCAGTACTTC.

V gene TRBV30 combines with J gene TRBJ1-1; D remains unclear. This CDR3 has 11 amino acids. Germline CDR1 GTSNPN, CDR2 SVGIG (reference sequence). The germline V and J ends were trimmed by 6 bases and 1 base, with 6 bases remaining between them. The CDR3 sequence is CACERNTEAFF. CDR3 in DNA: TGTGCCTGCGAAAGGAACACTGAAGCTTTCTTT.

This chain uses TRBV28 with TRBJ1-1; 8 nucleotides line up with TRBD1. Germline trimming cut 5 bases from V and 2 bases from J; bases unmatched to any gene: 16. The CDR3 sequence is 18 residues long. The germline gives CDR1 MDHEN, CDR2 SYDVKM. The CDR3 coding sequence is TGTGCCAGCAGTGTCGACAGGGGACCGCTTCATTTAAACACTGAAGCTTTCTTT. Protein sequence: CASSVDRGPLHLNTEAFF.

The rearrangement joins TRBV10-3 to TRBJ2-7; TRBD1 agrees at 9 bases. Germline CDR1 ENHRY, CDR2 SYGVKD. CDR3 length: 14 residues. V dropped 0 bases and J dropped 7; count of bases not matched to a gene: 4. DNA of the CDR3: TGTGCCATCAGTGAGTCGGACAGGGGTAGAGAGCAGTACTTC. Translating gives CAISESDRGREQYF.

This chain uses TRBV9 with TRBJ2-7; 12 nucleotides line up with TRBD2. J gave up 4 bases and V 7 bases, and 24 bases lay outside the gene matches. The germline V gene encodes CDR1 SGDLS and CDR2 YYNGEE. The CDR3 covers 20 residues. The CDR3 here is CASPGRGMGLAGGPAYEQYF. The CDR3 DNA reads as TGTGCCAGCCCGGGGAGGGGTATGGGGCTAGCGGGAGGGCCTGCTTACGAGCAGTACTTC.

The chain has TRBV5-1 and TRBJ1-5; possible D gene TRBD1, 5 bases. The CDR3 is 15 amino acids. Germline V CDR1 and CDR2: SGHRS, YFSETQ. V lost 1 base and J lost 0, with 8 bases in between. The CDR3 here is CASSLQGDSNQPQHF. CDR3 in DNA: TGCGCCAGCAGCTTGCAGGGTGATAGCAATCAGCCCCAGCATTTT.

The chain combines TRBV2 with TRBJ1-5; 12 nucleotides line up with TRBD1. This CDR3 is 17 amino acids long. CDR1 and CDR2 from the germline V gene are SNHLY and FYNNEI. The ends lost 6 bases at V and 2 bases at J; junction bases unmatched: 8. CDR3 residues: CASSRIWDRGRNQPQHF. The CDR3 DNA reads TGTGCCAGCAGCCGCATTTGGGACAGGGGGCGCAATCAGCCCCAGCATTTT. The variable domain in full, completed from reference TRBV2 and TRBJ1-5, reads EPEVTQTPSHQVTQMGQEVILRCVPISNHLYFYWYRQILGQKVEFLVSFYNNEISEKSEIFDDQFSVERPDGSNFTLKIRSTKLEDSAMYFCASSRIWDRGRNQPQHFGDGTRLSIL.

This clone was picked up a small number of times. This chain links TRBV27 with TRBJ1-5, with D maybe TRBD1 (5 bases). The CDR3 runs to 12 residues. The germline V and J ends were trimmed by 10 bases and 3 bases, with 10 bases remaining between them. CDR1 MNHEY and CDR2 SMNVEV come from the germline V gene (reference sequence). CDR3 nucleotide sequence: TGTGCCACCTCGGACAACAATCAGCCCCAGCATTTT. It yields the protein CATSDNNQPQHF.

The V and J genes are TRBV7-2 and TRBJ2-1; the match to TRBD1 covers 7 bases. The germline gives CDR1 SGHTA, CDR2 FQGNSA. This CDR3 has 15 amino acids. V gave up 2 bases and J gave up 0 bases; unmatched junction bases: 1. The CDR3 region is CASSLSGGSYNEQFF. The CDR3 DNA reads TGTGCCAGCAGCTTATCAGGGGGCTCCTACAATGAGCAGTTCTTC.

This clone was seen just once. The rearrangement links TRBV6-5 to TRBJ2-1; D possibly corresponds to TRBD1 (6 bases). Germline lookup yields CDR1 MNHEY and CDR2 SVGAGI. Trimming cost V 5 bases and J 6 bases, with 17 bases left between them. This CDR3 spans 15 amino acids. The CDR3 DNA follows: TGTGCCAGCAGTCGGACAGCTCGAGGAGGCAATGAGCAGTTCTTC. Protein: CASSRTARGGNEQFF.